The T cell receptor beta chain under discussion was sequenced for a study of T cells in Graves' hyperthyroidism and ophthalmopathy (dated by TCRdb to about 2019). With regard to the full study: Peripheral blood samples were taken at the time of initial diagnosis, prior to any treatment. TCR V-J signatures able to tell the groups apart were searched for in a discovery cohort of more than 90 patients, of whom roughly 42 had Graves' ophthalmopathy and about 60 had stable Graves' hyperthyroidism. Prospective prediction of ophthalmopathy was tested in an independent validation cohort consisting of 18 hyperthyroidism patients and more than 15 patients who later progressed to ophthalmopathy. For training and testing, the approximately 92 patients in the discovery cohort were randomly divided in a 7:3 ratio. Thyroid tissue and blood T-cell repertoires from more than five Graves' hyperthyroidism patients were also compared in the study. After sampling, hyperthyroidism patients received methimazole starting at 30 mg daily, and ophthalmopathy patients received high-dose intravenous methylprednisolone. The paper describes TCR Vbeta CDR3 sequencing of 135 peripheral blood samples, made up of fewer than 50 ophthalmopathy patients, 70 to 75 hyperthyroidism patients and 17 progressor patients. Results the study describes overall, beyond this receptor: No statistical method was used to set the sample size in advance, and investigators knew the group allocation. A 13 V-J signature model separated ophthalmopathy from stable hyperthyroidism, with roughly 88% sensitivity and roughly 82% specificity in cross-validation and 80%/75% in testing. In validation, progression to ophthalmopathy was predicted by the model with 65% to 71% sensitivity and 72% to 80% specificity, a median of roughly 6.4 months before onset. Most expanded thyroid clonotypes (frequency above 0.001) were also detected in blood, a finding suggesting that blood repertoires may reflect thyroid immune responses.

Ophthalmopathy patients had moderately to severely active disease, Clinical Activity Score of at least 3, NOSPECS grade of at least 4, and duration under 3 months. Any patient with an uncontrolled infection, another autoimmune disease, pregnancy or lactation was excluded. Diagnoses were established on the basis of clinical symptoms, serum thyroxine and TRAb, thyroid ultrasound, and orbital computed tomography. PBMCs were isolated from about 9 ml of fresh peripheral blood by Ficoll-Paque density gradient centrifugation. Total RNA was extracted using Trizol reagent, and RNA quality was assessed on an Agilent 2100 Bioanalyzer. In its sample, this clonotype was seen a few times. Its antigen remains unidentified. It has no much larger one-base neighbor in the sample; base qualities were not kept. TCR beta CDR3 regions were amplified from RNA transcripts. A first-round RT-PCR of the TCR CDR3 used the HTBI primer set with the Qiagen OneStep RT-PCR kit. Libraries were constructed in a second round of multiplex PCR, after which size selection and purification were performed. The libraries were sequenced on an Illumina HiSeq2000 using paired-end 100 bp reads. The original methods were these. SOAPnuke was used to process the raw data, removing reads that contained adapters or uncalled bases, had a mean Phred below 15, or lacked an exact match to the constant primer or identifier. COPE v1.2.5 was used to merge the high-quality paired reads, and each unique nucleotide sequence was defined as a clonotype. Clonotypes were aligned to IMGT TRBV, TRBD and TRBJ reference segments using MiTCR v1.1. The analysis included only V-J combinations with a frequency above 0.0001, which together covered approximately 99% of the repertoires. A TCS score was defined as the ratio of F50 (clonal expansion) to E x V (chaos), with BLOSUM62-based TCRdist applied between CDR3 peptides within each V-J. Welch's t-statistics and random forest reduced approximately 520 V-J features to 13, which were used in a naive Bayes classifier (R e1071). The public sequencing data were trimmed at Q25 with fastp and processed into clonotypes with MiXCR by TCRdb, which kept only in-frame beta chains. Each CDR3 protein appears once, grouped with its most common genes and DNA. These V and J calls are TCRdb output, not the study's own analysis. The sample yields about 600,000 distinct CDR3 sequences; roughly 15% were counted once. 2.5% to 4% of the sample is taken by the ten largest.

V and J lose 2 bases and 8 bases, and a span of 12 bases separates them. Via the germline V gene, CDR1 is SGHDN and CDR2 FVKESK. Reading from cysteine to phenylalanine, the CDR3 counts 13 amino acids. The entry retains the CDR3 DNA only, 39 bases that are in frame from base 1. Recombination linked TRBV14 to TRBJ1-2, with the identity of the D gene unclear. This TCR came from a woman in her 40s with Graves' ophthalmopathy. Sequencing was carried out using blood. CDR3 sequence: CASSQHATVGYTF. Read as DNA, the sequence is TGTGCCAGCAGCCAACATGCAACAGTGGGCTACACCTTC.